This paragraph covers one T cell receptor (beta chain) sequence. Its cognate antigen has yet to be identified. The junction and the germline gene differ at one end; a read error may be behind it. CDR1 and CDR2 are drawn from the germline V gene: SGHDT, YYEEEE. Its CDR3 holds 13 amino acids, cysteine through phenylalanine. The kept DNA is CDR3 alone, 39 bases in frame from the first base. The source of the sample is a study of immune reconstitution after stem cell transplant in scleroderma (dated by TCRdb to about 2017). The protocol used for the library was RT-PCR. Instrument on record: Illumina MiSeq. The public sequencing data were trimmed at Q25 with fastp and processed into clonotypes with MiXCR by TCRdb, which kept only in-frame beta chains. Rows are combined by CDR3 protein, so each entry shows the most common genes and DNA. The table for this sample lists about 3,700 distinct CDR3 sequences; 4.5% to 7% of them were counted only once. Together, the top ten hold 15% of the sample.

Rearrangement joined TRBV5-6 to TRBJ1-2, with 7 junctional bases fitting TRBD1. Sampling was performed before or after autologous hematopoietic stem cell transplantation (not recorded which). The source of this sequence is a female donor with systemic sclerosis. Here is the DNA: TGTCCCAGCAGCTCTGGAAGGGGGCACGGCTACACCTTC. Its protein is CPSSSGRGHGYTF.